Reported below is one TCR beta chain. Antigen unknown. The data were obtained in a study of vaccination and CD4 T cells after COVID-19. Study-level information: Overlapping spike peptides from SARS-CoV-2, HCoV-NL63, HCoV-OC43 and HCoV-229E served to stimulate the cells.

An Oncomine TCR Beta short-read assay was used to sequence the DNA from cultured CD4+ T cells. Cultures of CD4+ T cells served as the source for extracting genomic DNA. TCRdb re-derived calls from the PCR reads in MiXCR, one entry per CDR3 protein. The table includes some 11,000 distinct CDR3 sequences, roughly 60% detected once. There are 15 residues in the CDR3. Germline V gene sequence: CDR1 SGHTA, CDR2 FQGNSA. Deletions cut 4 bases from V and 5 bases from J, with 14 bases between. Treatment described: approximately nine-day PBMC culture with coronavirus spike peptide pools or control peptides (ViraFEST assay).

This chain joins TRBV7-2 and TRBJ2-2; D is perhaps TRBD2 (7 bases). The receptor was derived from a human donor who had recovered from COVID-19. This sample comprised CD4+ T cells from blood, cultured in vitro, obtained before SARS-CoV-2 vaccination. The CDR3 region has the DNA TGTGCCAGCAGCTCAGGGGAGGGGTGGACCGGGGAGCTGTTTTTT. Translating gives CASSSGEGWTGELFF.